Sequencing of this TCR beta chain was carried out in a study of T cells after yellow fever vaccination. Each CDR3 protein gets one entry after TCRdb re-called the 5' RACE reads with MiXCR. The sample shows 350,000 to 450,000 distinct CDR3 sequences, around a sixth of them seen only once. Study outcomes and limitations: Most primary-vaccination clones reappeared after the booster (about 97% CD4, about 88% CD8).

A note on this clonotype: The antigen remains undetermined.

V was clipped by 3 bases and J by 3 bases, with 4 bases between them. The CDR3 spans 12 residues. Germline V CDR1 and CDR2: KGHDR, SFDVKD. Source: PBMCs, taken before the yellow fever booster vaccination. J is TRBJ1-1 and V is TRBV24-1; D ambiguous. This sequence was found in a man younger than 30 who received the YFV17D yellow fever vaccine. CDR3 in amino acids: CATSDMDTEAFF. CDR3 DNA sequence: TGTGCCACCAGTGATATGGACACTGAAGCTTTCTTT.